These 21 T cell receptor beta chains share one sample of origin, sequenced in a study of T cells in Graves' hyperthyroidism and ophthalmopathy. RNA transcripts provided the source from which TCR beta CDR3 regions were amplified. A first-round RT-PCR of the TCR CDR3 used the HTBI primer set. TCRdb used MiXCR to reprocess the multiplex PCR reads, holding one entry per CDR3 protein. This table has 450,000 to 500,000 distinct CDR3 sequences, 22% appearing once. The specimen was blood. The receptors were sampled from a woman in her 70s with Graves' ophthalmopathy.

The sample holds one count of this clonotype. This sequence joins TRBV4-1 and TRBJ2-7; 8 bases agree with TRBD2. Germline-derived CDR1 and CDR2 are MGHRA and YSYEKL. V lost 3 bases and J lost 3; bases outside the gene matches: 7. This CDR3 has 15 amino acids. CDR3 region: CASSHMTSAYYEQYF. In DNA form, the CDR3 reads TGCGCCAGCAGCCATATGACTAGCGCGTACTACGAGCAGTACTTC.

This clonotype was observed a handful of times. V is TRBV10-1 and J is TRBJ2-5; D gene unclear. Germline V gives CDR1 WNHNN, CDR2 SYGVQD (reference sequence). The CDR3 loop spans 13 amino acids. Trimming cost V 3 bases and J 13 bases, with 18 bases left between them. CDR3 in amino acids: CASSEFLWLSPYF. The CDR3 nucleotides read TGCGCCAGCAGTGAATTTCTCTGGCTAAGCCCGTACTTC.

This clonotype was counted a few times. The rearrangement uses TRBV20-1 and TRBJ2-7; D call uncertain. V lost 1 base to trimming and J lost 2 bases, with 12 bases between them. Germline CDR1 and CDR2: DFQATT and SNEGSKA (reference sequence). The CDR3 has 14 residues. The chain's CDR3 is CSARVVGPAYEQYF. CDR3 DNA sequence: TGCAGTGCTAGAGTTGTAGGACCAGCCTACGAGCAGTACTTC.

This clonotype has a count of ten or more. The chain recombines TRBV2 with TRBJ2-3, with D possibly matching TRBD2 (5 bases). V gave up 6 bases and J gave up 3 bases, with 16 bases separating them. The germline V gene encodes CDR1 SNHLY and CDR2 FYNNEI. CDR3 length: 15 residues. The CDR3 nucleotides are TGTGCCAGCAGGGGCGGGCTAGTGAGGACAGATACGCAGTATTTT. Encoded protein: CASRGGLVRTDTQYF. Drawing the rest from reference TRBV2 and TRBJ2-3, the complete variable domain is EPEVTQTPSHQVTQMGQEVILRCVPISNHLYFYWYRQILGQKVEFLVSFYNNEISEKSEIFDDQFSVERPDGSNFTLKIRSTKLEDSAMYFCASRGGLVRTDTQYFGPGTRLTVL.

This clonotype was recorded a few times. The chain recombines TRBV5-1 with TRBJ2-1, with D maybe TRBD1 (6 bases). This CDR3 contains 14 residues. The V gene's germline CDR1 is SGHRS and CDR2 YFSETQ. Trimming removed 0 bases at V and 5 bases at J, with 9 bases between. The CDR3 DNA is TGCGCCAGCAGCTTGGGACAGGAGAACAATGAGCAGTTCTTC. It translates to CASSLGQENNEQFF.

The J gene is TRBJ1-1, the V gene TRBV19; D is possibly TRBD1 (5 bases). Trimming removed 10 bases from V and 1 base from J, with 19 bases in between. The CDR3 is made up of 15 amino acids. Germline V gene data show CDR1 as LNHDA and CDR2 as SQIVND (reference sequence). The chain's CDR3 is CATRGSNFGNTEAFF. For the CDR3, the DNA is TGTGCCACCCGGGGGTCGAACTTCGGGAACACTGAAGCTTTCTTT. Complete variable domain (other parts from reference TRBV19 and TRBJ1-1): DGGITQSPKYLFRKEGQNVTLSCEQNLNHDAMYWYRQDPGQGLRLIYYSQIVNDFQKGDIAEGYSVSREKKESFPLTVTSAQKNPTAFYLCATRGSNFGNTEAFFGQGTRLTVV.

This clonotype was seen only a few times. The rearrangement uses TRBV19 and TRBJ1-5; 7 nucleotides match TRBD1. Germline assignment: CDR1 LNHDA and CDR2 SQIVND (reference sequence). This CDR3 contains 18 residues. J lost 4 bases, V lost 6 bases, and 18 bases had no gene match. The CDR3 sequence: CASSLYLLSGTENQPQHF. In DNA, the CDR3 is TGTGCCAGTAGCTTATATTTATTATCCGGGACAGAAAATCAGCCCCAGCATTTT.

This clonotype was observed at least ten times. The J gene is TRBJ2-3, the V gene TRBV7-8, with D perhaps matching TRBD1 (5 bases). V was cut by 5 bases and J by 0 bases, with 12 bases left in between. Germline V gene lookup returns CDR1 SGHVS and CDR2 FQNEAQ. The CDR3 covers 15 residues. The CDR3 is CASSPTATSTDTQYF. The CDR3 coding sequence is TGTGCCAGCAGCCCGACAGCAACGAGCACAGATACGCAGTATTTT.

V gene TRBV10-2 combines with J gene TRBJ2-7; TRBD2 matches 9 bases. J gave up 4 bases and V 0 bases, and 7 bases lay outside the gene matches. Germline lookup yields CDR1 WSHSY and CDR2 SAAADI. This CDR3 is built from 16 residues. The CDR3 sequence: CASSESGSGGLYEQYF. The CDR3 nucleotides read TGCGCCAGCAGTGAGTCGGGGAGCGGGGGGTTGTACGAGCAGTACTTC.

The gene calls are TRBV6-1 and TRBJ1-6, with D hard to call. Between the trimmed V and J ends, which lost 5 bases and 8 bases, there was a span of 10 bases. The germline V gene has CDR1 MNHNS and CDR2 SASEGT. This CDR3 contains 13 residues. The CDR3 loop reads CASSIASDSPLHF. CDR3 sequence (DNA): TGTGCCAGCAGTATTGCGTCGGATTCACCCCTCCACTTT.

This clonotype was seen a few times. The chain couples TRBV5-1 to TRBJ1-1, with TRBD1 matching 9 bases. Per germline, CDR1 SGHRS and CDR2 YFSETQ. J lost 0 bases, V lost 4 bases, and 7 bases had no gene match. The CDR3 loop spans 16 amino acids. The CDR3 reads CASSLGTGPMNTEAFF. The CDR3, as DNA: TGCGCCAGCAGCCTGGGGACAGGGCCAATGAACACTGAAGCTTTCTTT. The entire variable domain, with the rest obtained from reference TRBV5-1 and TRBJ1-1, is as follows: KAGVTQTPRYLIKTRGQQVTLSCSPISGHRSVSWYQQTPGQGLQFLFEYFSETQRNKGNFPGRFSGRQFSNSRSEMNVSTLELGDSALYLCASSLGTGPMNTEAFFGQGTRLTVV.

The V call is TRBV5-1, the J call TRBJ2-1; 11 bases agree with TRBD2. J gave up 8 bases and V 4 bases, and 8 bases lay outside the gene matches. The length of the CDR3 is 15 residues. Germline V gene lookup returns CDR1 SGHRS and CDR2 YFSETQ. The CDR3 here is CASSPTSGSSHEQFF. In nucleotides, the CDR3 is TGCGCCAGCAGCCCTACTAGCGGGAGTAGCCATGAGCAGTTCTTC.

The sample holds a few counts of this clonotype. The chain employs TRBV29-1 and TRBJ1-2; D gene uncertain. The CDR3 has 11 residues. The germline CDR1 and CDR2 sequences are SQVTM and ANQGSEA. The V and J ends lost 7 bases and 2 bases respectively, with 8 bases between them. The CDR3 nucleotides are TGCAGCGGAACGGAGAACTATGGCTACACCTTC. The encoded protein is CSGTENYGYTF.

The count of this clonotype is one. This chain uses TRBV9 with TRBJ1-4, with D possibly matching TRBD1 (5 bases). Germline CDR1 is SGDLS and CDR2 is YYNGEE. CDR3 length equals 17 residues. Trimming left V 0 bases short and J 0 bases short, with 12 bases between. CDR3: CASSVGGGIATNEKLFF. The CDR3 nucleotides read TGTGCCAGCAGCGTAGGCGGGGGTATTGCAACTAATGAAAAACTGTTTTTT.

The rearrangement joins TRBV6-1 to TRBJ2-6; D ambiguous. In germline, CDR1 is MNHNS, CDR2 SASEGT. The CDR3 runs 14 residues. V was pared by 4 bases and J by 2 bases, with 6 bases between. CDR3 in DNA: TGTGCCAGCAGTGGGACGACTGGGGCCAACGTCCTGACTTTC. This codes for CASSGTTGANVLTF.

Comments on this clonotype: A much more abundant neighbour one base away suggests this may be a read error. The V gene is TRBV3-1, the J gene TRBJ1-2; no clear D gene. Germline CDR1 is LGHDT and CDR2 is YNNKEL (reference sequence). CDR3 length: 15 residues. CDR3 DNA: TGTGCCAACAGCCAAGATACGGTGCCTAACTATGGCTACACCTTC. Its protein product is CANSQDTVPNYGYTF.

The table lists this clonotype with many counts. V gene TRBV6-6 combines with J gene TRBJ2-3; maybe TRBD2 (5 bases). Germline CDR1 and CDR2: MNHNY and SVGAGI (reference sequence). There are 15 residues in the CDR3. Trimming removed 2 bases at V and 2 bases at J, with 11 bases between. The CDR3 loop reads CASSYGGGPTDTQYF. The CDR3 DNA is TGTGCCAGCAGTTACGGTGGCGGGCCCACAGATACGCAGTATTTT.

The rearrangement joins TRBV6-1 to TRBJ1-5; D is uncertain. There are 13 residues in the CDR3. CDR1 is MNHNS, CDR2 SASEGT, per germline. V dropped 8 bases and J dropped 5 bases, with 13 bases sitting between them. The CDR3 DNA reads as TGTGCCAGCCCCCCGGGCGGGTATCAGCCCCAGCATTTT. It yields the protein CASPPGGYQPQHF.

V is TRBV3-1 and J is TRBJ1-2; D perhaps matches TRBD1 (5 bases). There are 16 residues in the CDR3. Germline V gives CDR1 LGHDT, CDR2 YNNKEL (reference sequence). V lost 1 base to trimming and J lost 0 bases, with 12 bases between them. The CDR3 here is CASSQVKGLTNYGYTF. CDR3 coding DNA: TGTGCCAGCAGCCAAGTTAAGGGGCTAACTAACTATGGCTACACCTTC.

This chain links TRBV19 with TRBJ1-2, with unresolved D. The CDR3 totals 13 residues. CDR1 is LNHDA and CDR2 is SQIVND in the germline V gene (reference sequence). The V and J ends lost 7 bases and 2 bases respectively, with 11 bases between them. The DNA of the CDR3 is TGTGCCAGTACCCTCTCCGGGAACTATGGCTACACCTTC. This encodes CASTLSGNYGYTF.

This clonotype was counted a few times. The gene calls are TRBV10-1 and TRBJ2-7; D not resolved. Deletions cut 5 bases from V and 3 bases from J, with 8 bases between. Per the germline V gene, CDR1 is WNHNN and CDR2 is SYGVQD (reference sequence). The CDR3 has 12 residues. The CDR3 DNA sequence: TGCGCCAGCAGTTACTTTGACTACGAGCAGTACTTC. Encoded protein: CASSYFDYEQYF.